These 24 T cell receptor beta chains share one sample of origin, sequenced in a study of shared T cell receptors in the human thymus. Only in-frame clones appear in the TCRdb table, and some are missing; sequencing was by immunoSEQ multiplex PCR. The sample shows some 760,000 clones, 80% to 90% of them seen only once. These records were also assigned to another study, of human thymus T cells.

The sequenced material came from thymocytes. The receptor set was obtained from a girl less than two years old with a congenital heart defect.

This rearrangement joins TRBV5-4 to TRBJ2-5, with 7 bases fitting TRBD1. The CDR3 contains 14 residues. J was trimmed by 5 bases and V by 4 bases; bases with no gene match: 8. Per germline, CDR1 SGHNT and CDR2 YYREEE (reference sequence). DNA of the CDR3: TGTGCCAGCAGCCGCGAGGGGGCGCGGGAGACCCAGTACTTC. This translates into CASSREGARETQYF.

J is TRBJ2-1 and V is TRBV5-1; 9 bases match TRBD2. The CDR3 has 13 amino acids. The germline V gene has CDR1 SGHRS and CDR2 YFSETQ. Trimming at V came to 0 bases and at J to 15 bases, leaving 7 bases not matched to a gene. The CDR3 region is CASSLEGGGAAFF. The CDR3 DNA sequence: TGCGCCAGCAGCTTGGAGGGCGGGGGGGCCGCGTTCTTC.

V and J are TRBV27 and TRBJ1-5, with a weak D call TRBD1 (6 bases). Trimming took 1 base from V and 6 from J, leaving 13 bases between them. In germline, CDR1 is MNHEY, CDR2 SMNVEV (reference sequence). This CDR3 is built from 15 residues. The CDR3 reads CASSLYAGGSQPQHF. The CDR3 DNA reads TGTGCCAGCAGTTTATATGCGGGGGGCAGTCAGCCCCAGCATTTT.

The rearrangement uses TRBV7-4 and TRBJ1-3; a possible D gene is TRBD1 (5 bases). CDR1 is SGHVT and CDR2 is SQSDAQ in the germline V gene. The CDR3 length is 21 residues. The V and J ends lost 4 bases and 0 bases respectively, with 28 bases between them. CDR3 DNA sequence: TGTGCCAGCAGCTCCCTTGGGGGGTGGGTCCTGGCCACCTACTCTGGAAACACCATATATTTT. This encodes CASSSLGGWVLATYSGNTIYF.

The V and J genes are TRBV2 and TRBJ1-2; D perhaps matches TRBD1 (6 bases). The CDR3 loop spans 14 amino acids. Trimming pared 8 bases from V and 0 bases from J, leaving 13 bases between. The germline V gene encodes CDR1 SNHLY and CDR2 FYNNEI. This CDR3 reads CASLRDKANYGYTF. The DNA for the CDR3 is TGTGCCAGCTTAAGGGACAAGGCTAACTATGGCTACACCTTC. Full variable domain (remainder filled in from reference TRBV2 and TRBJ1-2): EPEVTQTPSHQVTQMGQEVILRCVPISNHLYFYWYRQILGQKVEFLVSFYNNEISEKSEIFDDQFSVERPDGSNFTLKIRSTKLEDSAMYFCASLRDKANYGYTFGSGTRLTVV.

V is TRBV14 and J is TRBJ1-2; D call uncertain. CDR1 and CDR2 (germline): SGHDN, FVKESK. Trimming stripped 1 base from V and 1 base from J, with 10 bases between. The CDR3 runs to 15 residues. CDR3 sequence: CASSQGAAVNYGYTF. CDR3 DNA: TGTGCCAGCAGCCAAGGGGCAGCTGTTAACTATGGCTACACCTTC. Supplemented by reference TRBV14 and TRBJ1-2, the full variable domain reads EAGVTQFPSHSVIEKGQTVTLRCDPISGHDNLYWYRRVMGKEIKFLLHFVKESKQDESGMPNNRFLAERTGGTYSTLKVQPAELEDSGVYFCASSQGAAVNYGYTFGSGTRLTVV.

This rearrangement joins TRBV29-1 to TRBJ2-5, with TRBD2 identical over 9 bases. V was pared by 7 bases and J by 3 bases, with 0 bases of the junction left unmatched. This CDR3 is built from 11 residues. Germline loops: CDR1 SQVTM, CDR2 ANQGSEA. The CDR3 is CSGGREETQYF. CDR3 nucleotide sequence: TGCAGCGGCGGGAGGGAAGAGACCCAGTACTTC.

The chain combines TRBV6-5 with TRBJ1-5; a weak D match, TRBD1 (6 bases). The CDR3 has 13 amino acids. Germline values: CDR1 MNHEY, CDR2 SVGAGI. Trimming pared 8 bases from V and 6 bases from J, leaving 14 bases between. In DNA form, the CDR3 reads TGTGCCAGCGCACAGGGAATGGGTCAGCCCCAGCATTTT. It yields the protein CASAQGMGQPQHF.

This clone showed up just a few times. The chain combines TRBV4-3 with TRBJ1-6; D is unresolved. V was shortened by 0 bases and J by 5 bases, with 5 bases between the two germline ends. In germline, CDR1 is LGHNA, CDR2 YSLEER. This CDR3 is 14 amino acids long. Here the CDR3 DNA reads TGCGCCAGCAGCCAAGAGAGGAATAATTCACCCCTCCACTTT. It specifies CASSQERNNSPLHF.

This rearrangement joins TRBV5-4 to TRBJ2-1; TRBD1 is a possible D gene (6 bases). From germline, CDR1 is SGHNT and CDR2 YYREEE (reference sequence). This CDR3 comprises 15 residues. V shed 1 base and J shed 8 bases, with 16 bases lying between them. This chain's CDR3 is CASSLHRQDWYEQFF. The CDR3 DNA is TGTGCCAGCAGCTTGCACAGACAGGATTGGTATGAGCAGTTCTTC.

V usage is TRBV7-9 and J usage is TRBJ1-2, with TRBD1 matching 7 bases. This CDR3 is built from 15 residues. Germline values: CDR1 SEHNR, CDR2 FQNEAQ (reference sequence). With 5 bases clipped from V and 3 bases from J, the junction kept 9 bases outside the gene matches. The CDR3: CASSPIGQDDYGYTF. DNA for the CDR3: TGTGCCAGCAGCCCAATAGGACAGGACGACTATGGCTACACCTTC.

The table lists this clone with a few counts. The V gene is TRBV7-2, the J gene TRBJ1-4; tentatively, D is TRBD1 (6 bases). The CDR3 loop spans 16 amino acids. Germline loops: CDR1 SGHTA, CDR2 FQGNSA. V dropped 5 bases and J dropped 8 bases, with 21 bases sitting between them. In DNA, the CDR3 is TGTGCCAGCAGCCCTCCGGGGGCGGGGGCTGGGGAAAAACTGTTTTTT. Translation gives CASSPPGAGAGEKLFF.

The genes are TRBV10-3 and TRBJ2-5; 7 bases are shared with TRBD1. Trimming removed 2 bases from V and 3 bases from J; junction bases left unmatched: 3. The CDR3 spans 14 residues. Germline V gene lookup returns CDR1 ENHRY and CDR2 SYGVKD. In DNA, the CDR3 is TGTGCCATCAGTGAGGGGACAGTAAAAGAGACCCAGTACTTC. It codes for CAISEGTVKETQYF.

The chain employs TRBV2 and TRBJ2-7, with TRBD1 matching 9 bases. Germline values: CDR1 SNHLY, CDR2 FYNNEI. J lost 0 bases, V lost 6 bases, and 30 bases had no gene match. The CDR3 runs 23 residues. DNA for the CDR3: TGTGCCAGCAGGCCAACCCCTGGTAGCCGGACAGGGGCCATTACGGGCCTCTCCTACGAGCAGTACTTC. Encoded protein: CASRPTPGSRTGAITGLSYEQYF.

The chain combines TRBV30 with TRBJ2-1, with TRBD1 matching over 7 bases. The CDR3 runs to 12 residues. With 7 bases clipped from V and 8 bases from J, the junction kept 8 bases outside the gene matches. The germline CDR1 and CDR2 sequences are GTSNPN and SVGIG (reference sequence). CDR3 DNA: TGTGCCTCCGACAGGGTTAACGATGAGCAGTTCTTC. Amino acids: CASDRVNDEQFF.

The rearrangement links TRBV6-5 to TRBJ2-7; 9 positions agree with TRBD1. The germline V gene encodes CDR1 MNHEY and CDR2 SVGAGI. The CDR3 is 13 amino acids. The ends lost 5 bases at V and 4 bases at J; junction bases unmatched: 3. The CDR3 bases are TGTGCCAGCAGTCGGGACAGGGCTTACGAGCAGTACTTC. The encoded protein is CASSRDRAYEQYF.

The CDR3 sequence is CASSDRDNEQFF. Written as DNA, the CDR3 is TGCGCCAGCAGTGACAGGGACAATGAGCAGTTCTTC. This chain connects TRBV10-2 to TRBJ2-1; D is perhaps TRBD1 (5 bases). Trimming took 3 bases from V and 5 from J, leaving 5 bases between them. CDR3 size: 12 residues. CDR1 WSHSY and CDR2 SAAADI come from the germline V gene.

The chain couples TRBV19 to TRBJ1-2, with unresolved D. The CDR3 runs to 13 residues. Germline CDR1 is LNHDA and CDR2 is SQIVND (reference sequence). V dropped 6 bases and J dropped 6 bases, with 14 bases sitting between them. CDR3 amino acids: CASSGNFPDGYTF. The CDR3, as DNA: TGTGCCAGTAGCGGGAACTTCCCCGATGGCTACACCTTC.

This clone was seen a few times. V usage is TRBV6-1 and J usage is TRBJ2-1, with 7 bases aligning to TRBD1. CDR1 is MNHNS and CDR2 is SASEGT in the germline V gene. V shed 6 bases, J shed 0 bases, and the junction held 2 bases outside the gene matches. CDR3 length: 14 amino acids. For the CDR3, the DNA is TGTGCCAGCAGGACAGGGAGCTCCTACAATGAGCAGTTCTTC. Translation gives CASRTGSSYNEQFF.

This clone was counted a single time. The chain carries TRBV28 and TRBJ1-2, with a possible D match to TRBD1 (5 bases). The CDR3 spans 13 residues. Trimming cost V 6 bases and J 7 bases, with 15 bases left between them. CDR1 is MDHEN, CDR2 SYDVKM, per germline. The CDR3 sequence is CASSLTWGVGYTF. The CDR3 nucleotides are TGTGCCAGCAGCCTCACTTGGGGGGTTGGCTACACCTTC.

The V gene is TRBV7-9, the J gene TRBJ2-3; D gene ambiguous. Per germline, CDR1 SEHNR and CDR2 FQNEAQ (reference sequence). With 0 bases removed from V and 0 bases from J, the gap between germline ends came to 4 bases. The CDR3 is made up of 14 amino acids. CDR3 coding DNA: TGTGCCAGCAGCTTAGCTCGGAGCACAGATACGCAGTATTTT. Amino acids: CASSLARSTDTQYF.

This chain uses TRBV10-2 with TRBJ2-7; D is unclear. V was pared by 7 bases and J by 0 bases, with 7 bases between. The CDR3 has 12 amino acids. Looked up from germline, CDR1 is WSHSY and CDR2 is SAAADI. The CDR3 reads CASKENSYEQYF. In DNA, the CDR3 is TGCGCCAGCAAAGAGAACTCCTACGAGCAGTACTTC.

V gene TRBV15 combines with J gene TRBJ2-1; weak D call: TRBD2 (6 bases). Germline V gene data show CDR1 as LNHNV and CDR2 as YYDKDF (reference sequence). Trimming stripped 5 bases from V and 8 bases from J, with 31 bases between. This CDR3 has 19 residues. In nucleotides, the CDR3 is TGTGCCACCAGCGAAGGAGGGCTGGGCCGGCGACCCCCTTGGGATGAGCAGTTCTTC. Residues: CATSEGGLGRRPPWDEQFF.

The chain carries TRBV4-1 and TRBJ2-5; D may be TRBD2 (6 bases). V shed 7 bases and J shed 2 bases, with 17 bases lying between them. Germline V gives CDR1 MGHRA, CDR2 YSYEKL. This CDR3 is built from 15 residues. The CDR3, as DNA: TGCGCCAGCAAGACTAGTAGCGATATTCAAGAGACCCAGTACTTC. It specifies CASKTSSDIQETQYF.